This T cell receptor (beta chain) was identified in a study of OX40 agonist ivuxolimab in advanced cancers. Trimming removed 5 bases at V and 4 bases at J, with 11 bases between. Germline assignment: CDR1 MDHEN and CDR2 SYDVKM. This CDR3 is built from 14 residues. Overall study results and limits: At 0.1 to 3.0 mg/kg, clonal expansion of CD4+ and CD8+ blood T cells had occurred by week 6. More expanded clones were found, on average, in CD8+ than in CD4+ T cells.

Concerning this clone: What it recognizes is unknown.

At baseline, cycle 4 day 1, and cycle 7 day 1, blood was sampled. Assay used: immunoSEQ multiplex PCR; TCRdb lists only in-frame clones, some missing. The sample has tens of thousands of clones; around 90% are singletons. The sequence came from an adult with an advanced solid tumor such as melanoma, head and neck, liver or kidney cancer. The J gene is TRBJ2-2, the V gene TRBV28; D is perhaps TRBD1 (6 bases). Sequences were derived from CD4+ or CD8+ T cells sorted from blood, sampled in a trial of the OX40 agonist ivuxolimab. Here the CDR3 reads CASSLAGVTGELFF. The CDR3 region has the DNA TGTGCCAGCAGTCTCGCAGGGGTCACCGGGGAGCTGTTTTTT.